This entry describes one T cell receptor beta chain. These data are taken from a study of T cell changes during pregnancy in multiple sclerosis. Data came from immunoSEQ multiplex PCR; TCRdb stores just in-frame clones and leaves some out. The sample contains about 24,000 clones, roughly 88% of which appear only once. Germline CDR1 and CDR2: MNHEY and SMNVEV (reference sequence). After removal of 4 bases from V and 9 bases from J, the junction contained 7 bases not matched to a gene. CDR3 length: 15 residues. The TCR originated in a female donor in good health, enrolled as a control in a pregnancy study. The rearrangement links TRBV27 to TRBJ2-1; 12 nucleotides match TRBD1. Sequenced material: CD8+ T cells from peripheral blood mononuclear cells, taken in the first trimester of pregnancy. The CDR3 sequence: CASSWGDRGRTEQFF. CDR3 in DNA: TGTGCCAGCAGTTGGGGGGACAGGGGGCGTACTGAGCAGTTCTTC.